Sequencing of this T cell receptor (beta chain) was carried out in a study of T cell changes during pregnancy in multiple sclerosis. This table comes from immunoSEQ multiplex PCR, and its TCRdb copy is limited to in-frame clones, with some not included. The repertoire holds about 110,000 clones, 80% to 95% seen once, with less than 2% in the top ten. CDR3 length equals 17 residues. Looked up from germline, CDR1 is SEHNR and CDR2 is FQNEAQ (reference sequence). V gave up 5 bases and J gave up 4 bases; unmatched junction bases: 14. The chain combines TRBV7-9 with TRBJ1-3; 7 positions match TRBD1. Source: peripheral blood, taken in the third trimester of pregnancy. This clonotype was obtained from a female donor with multiple sclerosis, enrolled in a pregnancy study. CDR3 amino acids: CASSDIPGQTSGNTIYF. CDR3 nucleotides: TGTGCCAGCAGCGACATACCGGGACAGACTTCGGGAAACACCATATATTTT.